Detailed here is one T cell receptor (beta chain). The data belong to a study of blood T cell repertoires in COVID-19. Assay used: immunoSEQ multiplex PCR; TCRdb lists only in-frame clones, some missing. The table includes approximately 300,000 clones, roughly 90% detected once. This receptor was taken from a young woman who had recovered from COVID-19. Material for sequencing was PBMCs or T cells enriched from blood (not recorded which).

CDR3 in amino acids: CASSRQLSNTEAFF. As DNA, the CDR3 is TGTGCCAGCAGCCGACAGCTATCTAACACTGAAGCTTTCTTT. The V and J genes are TRBV2 and TRBJ1-1; D perhaps matches TRBD1 (5 bases). Germline assignment: CDR1 SNHLY and CDR2 FYNNEI. The germline V and J ends were trimmed by 6 bases and 2 bases, with 13 bases remaining between them. This CDR3 has 14 residues.